This T cell receptor beta chain is from a study of T cell changes during pregnancy in multiple sclerosis. TCRdb's copy holds only in-frame clones and misses some; the assay was immunoSEQ multiplex PCR. The table includes about 62,000 clones, 92% detected once. CDR3 length equals 15 residues. J was trimmed by 3 bases and V by 5 bases; bases with no gene match: 10. Germline V lookup: CDR1 PRHDT, CDR2 FYEKMQ (reference sequence). This sample comprised peripheral blood, obtained in the second trimester of pregnancy. The source is a female donor in good health, enrolled as a control in a pregnancy study. The V and J genes are TRBV13 and TRBJ2-7; 7 positions agree with TRBD2. The CDR3 nucleotides read TGTGCCAGCAGCCCTCCTAACGGGAGGTTCTACGAGCAGTACTTC. As protein: CASSPPNGRFYEQYF.